What follows is one T cell receptor beta chain and its context. Its recognized antigen is unknown. Base qualities are not provided; no much larger clone lies one nucleotide away. The protocol used for the library was RACE. Sequencing took place on a NextSeq 500. During library preparation, unique molecular identifiers were attached to individual cDNA molecules so that TCRs could be counted quantitatively and reproducibly. Both TCR alpha and TCR beta chains were sequenced from each blood RNA sample. For the original study's pipeline: The median number of TCRs per sample was over 85,000, ranging from 23,224 to 690,600. The Decombinator software suite was used to annotate V, J and CDR3 in the TCR reads. To make PS versus PT1 abundance plots, every sample was subsampled to the same number of TCRs (28,000). TCRs were defined as expanded if absent before sensitization and observed at least eight times at the 2-week time point. Using fastp trimming at Q25 and MiXCR clonotype assembly, TCRdb reanalyzed the public sequencing data and kept in-frame beta chains. Rows merge per CDR3 protein into single entries with the most common DNA and genes. The V and J calls shown here were made by TCRdb, not taken from the authors' results. Present in this sample are approximately 60,000 distinct CDR3 sequences, 8% to 10% of which were seen just once. Of the sample, 9.6% is held by the ten largest clones.

According to the study, the label for this sample's time point signals: pre-sensitization, week 0. What this sample's treatment or condition label stands for: therapeutic diphenylcyclopropenone sensitization with weekly scalp DPC. Blood at each patch-test visit was drawn before the patch test was applied. Patients were considered eligible if aged 18 to 70, diagnosed with alopecia and deemed suitable for DPC therapy, and patients were excluded if pregnant. Total RNA was extracted from unfractionated whole blood collected in Tempus Blood RNA tubes. The entry originates in a study of human T cells and chemical hapten exposure (dated by TCRdb to about 2021). For the study in its entirety: For sensitization, 2% DPC in acetone was applied to a 2 cm by 2 cm area of upper inner arm skin. Throughout the approximately 23-week study period, patients were also given weekly therapeutic DPC doses on the scalp. Patch testing was done on the upper back using Finn chambers containing 0.01% DPC, and results were scored after 6 days according to International Contact Dermatitis Research Group standards. Alopecia areata with under or over 50% scalp involvement, alopecia totalis and alopecia universalis were represented in the patient cohort, which was mostly female. Libraries were pooled for sequencing, and variation in per-sample TCR yields was attributed mainly to small differences in library volumes within the pool. Peripheral blood TCR repertoire changes were tracked in vivo in alopecia patients during primary and secondary sensitization to the hapten diphenylcyclopropenone (DPC). Blood was sampled from patients pre-sensitization (week 0) and at 2, 6 and about 24 weeks after DPC sensitization. Around 30 alopecia patients provided blood for TCR sequencing at one to four time points (pre-sensitization, 2, 6 and 24 weeks). Overall study outcomes, separate from this receptor: Because all patients had alopecia, a presumed autoimmune disease, the immune response of the patients might differ from that of healthy individuals. Repeated subsampling changed both the strength of the expansion versus patch-test correlation and the threshold at which that correlation became significant. A positive correlation was found between the number of PT1 expanded TCRs and patch test score, with significance reached at thresholds 8, 16 and 32 but not 4. Expanded TCRs formed significantly more large CDR3 similarity clusters than pre-sensitization or healthy control sets, consistent with antigen-driven responses. DPC sensitization did not change the number of TCRs with a frequency above 1 in 1000, and there was no evidence of changes in global repertoire structure.

Sequences SGHRS (CDR1) and YFSETQ (CDR2) are obtained from the germline V gene. V is clipped by 0 bases and J by 0 bases, and the sequence between their germline boundaries is 7 bases long. The CDR3 has 14 amino acids, counting the end cysteine and phenylalanine. Solely the CDR3 DNA is kept, with 42 bases framed from the first base. The source of this sequence is a man aged 35 to 55 with alopecia areata. Some clones in this sample may be carry-over from other donors' samples. The specimen comprised whole blood, sampled in connection with sensitization to the hapten diphenylcyclopropenone (DPC). Recombination connected TRBV5-1 to TRBJ2-7; no D gene can be assigned with confidence. The nucleotide sequence reads as follows: TGCGCCAGCAGCTTGGGCGAGACCTCCTACGAGCAGTACTTC. Its protein product is CASSLGETSYEQYF.